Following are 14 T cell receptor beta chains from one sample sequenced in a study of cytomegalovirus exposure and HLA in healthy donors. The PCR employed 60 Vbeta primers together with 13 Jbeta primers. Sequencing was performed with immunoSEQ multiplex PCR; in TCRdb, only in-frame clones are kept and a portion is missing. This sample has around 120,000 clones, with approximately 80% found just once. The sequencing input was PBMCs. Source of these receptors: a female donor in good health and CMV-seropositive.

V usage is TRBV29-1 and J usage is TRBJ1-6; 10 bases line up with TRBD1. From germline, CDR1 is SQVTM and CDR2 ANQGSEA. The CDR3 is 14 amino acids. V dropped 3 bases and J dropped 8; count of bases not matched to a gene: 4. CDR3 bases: TGCAGCGTTGAGGACAGGGGGAGAGATTCACCCCTCCACTTT. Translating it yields CSVEDRGRDSPLHF.

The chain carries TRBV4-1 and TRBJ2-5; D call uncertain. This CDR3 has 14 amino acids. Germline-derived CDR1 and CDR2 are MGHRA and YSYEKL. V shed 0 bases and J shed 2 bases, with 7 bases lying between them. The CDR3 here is CASSQDPQQETQYF. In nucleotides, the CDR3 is TGCGCCAGCAGCCAAGATCCACAGCAAGAGACCCAGTACTTC.

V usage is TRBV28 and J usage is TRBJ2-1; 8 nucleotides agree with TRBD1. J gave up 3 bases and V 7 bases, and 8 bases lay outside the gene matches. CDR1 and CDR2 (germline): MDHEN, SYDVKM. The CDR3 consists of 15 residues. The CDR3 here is CASTRGDRFYNEQFF. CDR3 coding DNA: TGTGCCAGCACAAGGGGGGACAGGTTCTACAATGAGCAGTTCTTC. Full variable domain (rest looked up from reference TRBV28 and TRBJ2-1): DVKVTQSSRYLVKRTGEKVFLECVQDMDHENMFWYRQDPGLGLRLIYFSYDVKMKEKGDIPEGYSVSREKKERFSLILESASTNQTSMYLCASTRGDRFYNEQFFGPGTRLTVL.

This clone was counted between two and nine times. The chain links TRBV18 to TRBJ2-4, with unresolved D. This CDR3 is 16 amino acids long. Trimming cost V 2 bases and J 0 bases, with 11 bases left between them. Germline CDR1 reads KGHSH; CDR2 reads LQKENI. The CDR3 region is CASSPGQLLAKNIQYF. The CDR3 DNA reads TGTGCCAGCTCACCAGGGCAATTACTAGCCAAAAACATTCAGTACTTC.

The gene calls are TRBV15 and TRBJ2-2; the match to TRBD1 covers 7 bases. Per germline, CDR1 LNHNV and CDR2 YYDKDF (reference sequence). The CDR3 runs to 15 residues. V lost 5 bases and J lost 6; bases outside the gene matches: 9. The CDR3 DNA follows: TGTGCCACCAGCCGCCCTGAGGGGGCGGCCGGGGAGCTGTTTTTT. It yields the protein CATSRPEGAAGELFF.

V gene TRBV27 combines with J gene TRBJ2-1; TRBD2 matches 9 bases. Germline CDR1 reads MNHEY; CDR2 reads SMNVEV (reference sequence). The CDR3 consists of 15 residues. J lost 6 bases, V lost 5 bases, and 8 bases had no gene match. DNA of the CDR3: TGTGCCAGCAGTCTCAGCGGGGGGCGTTTCAATGAGCAGTTCTTC. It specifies CASSLSGGRFNEQFF.

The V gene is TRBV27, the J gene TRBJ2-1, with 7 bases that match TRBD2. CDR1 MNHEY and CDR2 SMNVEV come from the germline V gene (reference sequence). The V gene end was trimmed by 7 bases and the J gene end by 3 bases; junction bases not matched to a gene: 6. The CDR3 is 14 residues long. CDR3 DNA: TGTGCCAGCAAACCCCGGGACTACTACAATGAGCAGTTCTTC. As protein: CASKPRDYYNEQFF.

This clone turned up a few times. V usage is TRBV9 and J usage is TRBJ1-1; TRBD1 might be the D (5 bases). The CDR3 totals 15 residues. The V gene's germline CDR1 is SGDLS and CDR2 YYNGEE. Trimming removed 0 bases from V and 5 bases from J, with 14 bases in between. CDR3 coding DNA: TGTGCCAGCAGCGTAGAGGCAGGGTGGGGTACTGAAGCTTTCTTT. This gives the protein CASSVEAGWGTEAFF. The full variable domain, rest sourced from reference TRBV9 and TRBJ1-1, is DSGVTQTPKHLITATGQRVTLRCSPRSGDLSVYWYQQSLDQGLQFLIQYYNGEERAKGNILERFSAQQFPDLHSELNLSSLELGDSALYFCASSVEAGWGTEAFFGQGTRLTVV.

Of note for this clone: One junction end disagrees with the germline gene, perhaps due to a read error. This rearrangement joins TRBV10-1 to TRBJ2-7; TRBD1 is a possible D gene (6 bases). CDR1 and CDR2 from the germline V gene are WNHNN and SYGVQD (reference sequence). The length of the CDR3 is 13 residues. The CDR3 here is CASNEARGYEQYF. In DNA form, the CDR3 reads TGCGCCAGCAATGAGGCCAGGGGCTACGAGCAGTACTTC.

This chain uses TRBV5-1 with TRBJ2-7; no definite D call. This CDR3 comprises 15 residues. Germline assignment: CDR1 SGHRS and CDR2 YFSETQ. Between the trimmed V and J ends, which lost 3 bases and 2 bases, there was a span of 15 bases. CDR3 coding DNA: TGCGCCAGCAGCTCGATCCGGAGCCTACCCTACGAGCAGTACTTC. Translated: CASSSIRSLPYEQYF. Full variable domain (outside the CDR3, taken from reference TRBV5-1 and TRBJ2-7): KAGVTQTPRYLIKTRGQQVTLSCSPISGHRSVSWYQQTPGQGLQFLFEYFSETQRNKGNFPGRFSGRQFSNSRSEMNVSTLELGDSALYLCASSSIRSLPYEQYFGPGTRLTVT.

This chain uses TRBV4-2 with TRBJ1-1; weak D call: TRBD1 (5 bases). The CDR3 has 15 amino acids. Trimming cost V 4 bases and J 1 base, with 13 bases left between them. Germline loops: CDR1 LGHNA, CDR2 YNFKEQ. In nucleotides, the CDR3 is TGTGCCAGCAGCCCACAAACTGACAGGAACACTGAAGCTTTCTTT. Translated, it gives CASSPQTDRNTEAFF.

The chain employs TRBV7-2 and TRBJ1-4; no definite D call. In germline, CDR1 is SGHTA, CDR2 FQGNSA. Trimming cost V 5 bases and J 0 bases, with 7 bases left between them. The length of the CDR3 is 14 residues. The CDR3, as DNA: TGTGCCAGCAGCCCCTTTGCAACTAATGAAAAACTGTTTTTT. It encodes CASSPFATNEKLFF.

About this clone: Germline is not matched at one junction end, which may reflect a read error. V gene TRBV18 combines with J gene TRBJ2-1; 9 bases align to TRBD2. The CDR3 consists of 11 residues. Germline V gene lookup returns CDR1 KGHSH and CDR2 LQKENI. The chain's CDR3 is CASSAGTSIVF. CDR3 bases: TGTGCCAGCTCAGCCGGGACTAGCATAGTCTTC. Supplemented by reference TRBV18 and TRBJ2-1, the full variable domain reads NAGVMQNPRHLVRRRGQEARLRCSPMKGHSHVYWYRQLPEEGLKFMVYLQKENIIDESGMPKERFSAEFPKEGPSILRIQQVVRGDSAAYFCASSAGTSIVFGPGTRLTVL.

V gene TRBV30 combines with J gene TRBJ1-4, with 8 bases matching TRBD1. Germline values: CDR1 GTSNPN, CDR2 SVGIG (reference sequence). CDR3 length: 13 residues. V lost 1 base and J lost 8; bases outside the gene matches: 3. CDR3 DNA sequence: TGTGCCTGGAGTGGGGGGGACAGGGAAAAACTGTTTTTT. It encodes CAWSGGDREKLFF. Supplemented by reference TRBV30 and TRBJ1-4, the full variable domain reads SQTIHQWPATLVQPVGSPLSLECTVEGTSNPNLYWYRQAAGRGLQLLFYSVGIGQISSEVPQNLSASRPQDRQFILSSKKLLLSDSGFYLCAWSGGDREKLFFGSGTQLSVL.